The 16 T cell receptor beta chains below all came from one sample that was sequenced in a study of Ad26.COV2.S vaccination and SARS-CoV-2 variants. The treatment here: approximately 18 received Ad26.COV2.S at low or high dose, single or two shots; about five received placebo; per-sample allocation not given. Each sample was drawn 63 days after the first injection (of vaccine or placebo). TCRdb keeps only in-frame clones here, not all; method: immunoSEQ multiplex PCR. Among 400,000 to 500,000 clones listed, about 91% were seen once. Source: peripheral blood, taken in a trial of Ad26.COV2.S vaccine versus placebo. The receptors were gathered from a person aged 18 to 59 who received the Ad26.COV2.S COVID-19 vaccine or a placebo.

The chain uses TRBV20-1 and TRBJ2-7; 7 nucleotides align to TRBD2. The V and J ends lost 6 bases and 7 bases, in that order; junction bases with no gene match: 6. CDR1 and CDR2 (germline): DFQATT, SNEGSKA (reference sequence). This CDR3 region has 11 residues. The CDR3 nucleotides read TGCAGTGCCAGCCGGGGAGGGGAGCAGTACGTC. It encodes CSASRGGEQYV.

As regards this clone: The same CDR3 can be traced to other DNA sequences in this sample. The chain combines TRBV19 with TRBJ1-4; TRBD1 agrees at 7 bases. This CDR3 is built from 14 residues. After removal of 8 bases from V and 7 bases from J, the junction contained 10 bases not matched to a gene. From germline, CDR1 is LNHDA and CDR2 SQIVND (reference sequence). The CDR3 sequence: CASREDRATEKLFF. The CDR3 bases are TGTGCCAGTCGAGAAGACAGGGCAACTGAAAAACTGTTTTTT.

This clone was picked up many times. The chain carries TRBV7-9 and TRBJ1-3; a weak D match, TRBD1 (5 bases). CDR3 size: 15 residues. Germline lookup yields CDR1 SEHNR and CDR2 FQNEAQ (reference sequence). Trimming removed 5 bases from V and 2 bases from J, with 13 bases in between. As DNA, the CDR3 is TGTGCCAGCAGCCCCTCGCGGGGCACTGGAAACACCATATATTTT. It is translated as CASSPSRGTGNTIYF.

The V and J genes are TRBV7-8 and TRBJ2-1; possible D gene TRBD2, 6 bases. This CDR3 comprises 14 residues. Germline-derived CDR1 and CDR2 are SGHVS and FQNEAQ. Trimming pared 4 bases from V and 12 bases from J, leaving 19 bases between. The CDR3 nucleotides read TGTGCCAGCAGCTCGGGGGATGGCGCCGTCTCGCAGTTCTTC. It yields the protein CASSSGDGAVSQFF.

V and J are TRBV6-6 and TRBJ2-5; TRBD1 matches at 8 bases. The CDR3 covers 15 residues. CDR1 is MNHNY, CDR2 SVGAGI, per germline (reference sequence). V was clipped by 6 bases and J by 0 bases; unmatched bases: 6. The CDR3 spells CASSRTGNYQETQYF. The CDR3 bases are TGTGCCAGCAGCCGGACAGGGAACTACCAAGAGACCCAGTACTTC.

The J gene is TRBJ1-5, the V gene TRBV2; 7 bases match TRBD1. V lost 8 bases, J lost 4 bases, and 17 bases stayed unmatched. Germline V CDR1 and CDR2: SNHLY, FYNNEI. This CDR3 is built from 17 residues. The CDR3 DNA reads as TGTGCCAGCCGAAGAGACAGGGCCGAAGGGACGAATCAGCCCCAGCATTTT. Its translation is CASRRDRAEGTNQPQHF.

V and J are TRBV5-6 and TRBJ1-2; D perhaps matches TRBD1 (6 bases). Germline V gene lookup returns CDR1 SGHDT and CDR2 YYEEEE. This CDR3 region has 14 residues. V shed 4 bases and J shed 4 bases, with 14 bases lying between them. CDR3 loop: CASSRVDSIYGYTF. The CDR3 DNA reads as TGTGCCAGCAGCCGAGTGGACAGTATCTATGGCTACACCTTC. Full variable domain (outside the CDR3, taken from reference TRBV5-6 and TRBJ1-2): DAGVTQSPTHLIKTRGQQVTLRCSPKSGHDTVSWYQQALGQGPQFIFQYYEEEERQRGNFPDRFSGHQFPNYSSELNVNALLLGDSALYLCASSRVDSIYGYTFGSGTRLTVV.

The J gene is TRBJ1-4, the V gene TRBV27; D gene ambiguous. V was shortened by 1 base and J by 8 bases, with 8 bases between the two germline ends. Per the germline V gene, CDR1 is MNHEY and CDR2 is SMNVEV (reference sequence). The CDR3 contains 13 residues. DNA of the CDR3: TGTGCCAGCAGTTTATTCCGGGCGGAAAAACTGTTTTTT. The encoded protein is CASSLFRAEKLFF.

This chain joins TRBV5-4 and TRBJ1-4; D is ambiguous. The germline V gene has CDR1 SGHNT and CDR2 YYREEE (reference sequence). This CDR3 spans 13 amino acids. V was cut by 4 bases and J by 5 bases, with 9 bases left in between. CDR3 residues: CASSRSENEKLFF. The CDR3, as DNA: TGTGCCAGCAGCCGCTCAGAGAATGAAAAACTGTTTTTT.

The chain has TRBV19 and TRBJ1-1, with a weak D call TRBD1 (6 bases). Germline lookup yields CDR1 LNHDA and CDR2 SQIVND (reference sequence). V was shortened by 5 bases and J by 1 base, with 11 bases between the two germline ends. The CDR3 consists of 14 residues. The CDR3 sequence: CASSLFRGNTEAFF. CDR3 nucleotides: TGTGCCAGTAGTTTATTCAGGGGGAACACTGAAGCTTTCTTT.

The sample holds one count of this clone. The genes are TRBV6-2 or TRBV6-3 and TRBJ2-4, with 11 bases aligning to TRBD1. Germline assignment: CDR1 MNHEY and CDR2 SVGEGT. After removal of 0 bases from V and 4 bases from J, the junction contained 2 bases not matched to a gene. The CDR3 has 16 residues. Here the CDR3 reads CASSYSWDRGKNIQYF. The DNA for the CDR3 is TGTGCCAGCAGTTACTCCTGGGACAGGGGGAAAAACATTCAGTACTTC.

The rearrangement links TRBV6-1 to TRBJ1-3, with 7 bases matching TRBD1. Germline CDR1 reads MNHNS; CDR2 reads SASEGT. After removal of 2 bases from V and 4 bases from J, the junction contained 8 bases not matched to a gene. CDR3 length: 16 residues. CDR3 nucleotides: TGTGCCAGCAGTGAACCCGGCAGGGGGTCCGGAAACACCATATATTTT. It translates to CASSEPGRGSGNTIYF.

The chain combines TRBV6-5 with TRBJ2-1; 9 bases map to TRBD1. Germline-derived CDR1 and CDR2 are MNHEY and SVGAGI. CDR3 size: 14 residues. V shed 5 bases, J shed 10 bases, and the junction held 9 bases outside the gene matches. The CDR3 loop reads CASSHRTGAGEQFF. The CDR3 DNA is TGTGCCAGCAGTCACCGGACAGGGGCCGGAGAGCAGTTCTTC.

The rearrangement joins TRBV27 to TRBJ2-3; 7 bases fit TRBD2. The V and J ends lost 0 bases and 6 bases, in that order; junction bases with no gene match: 9. Germline V gene lookup returns CDR1 MNHEY and CDR2 SMNVEV (reference sequence). The CDR3 totals 16 residues. The CDR3 protein is CASSLSLWGRADTQYF. The DNA of the CDR3 is TGTGCCAGCAGTTTATCGTTATGGGGGAGGGCGGATACGCAGTATTTT.

The V and J genes are TRBV9 and TRBJ2-6; 8 nucleotides match TRBD2. This CDR3 comprises 15 residues. J was trimmed by 4 bases and V by 0 bases; bases with no gene match: 0. Germline V gene data show CDR1 as SGDLS and CDR2 as YYNGEE. The CDR3 spells CASSVGGRGANVLTF. In DNA form, the CDR3 reads TGTGCCAGCAGCGTAGGCGGGAGGGGGGCCAACGTCCTGACTTTC.

The J gene is TRBJ2-7, the V gene TRBV5-6, with TRBD1 matching 7 bases. Germline assignment: CDR1 SGHDT and CDR2 YYEEEE. Unmatched junction bases numbered 6, after V lost 2 bases and J lost 7 bases. This CDR3 region has 13 residues. The CDR3 reads CASSLLGGFEQYV. The CDR3 coding sequence is TGTGCCAGCAGCTTATTAGGGGGCTTTGAGCAGTACGTC.